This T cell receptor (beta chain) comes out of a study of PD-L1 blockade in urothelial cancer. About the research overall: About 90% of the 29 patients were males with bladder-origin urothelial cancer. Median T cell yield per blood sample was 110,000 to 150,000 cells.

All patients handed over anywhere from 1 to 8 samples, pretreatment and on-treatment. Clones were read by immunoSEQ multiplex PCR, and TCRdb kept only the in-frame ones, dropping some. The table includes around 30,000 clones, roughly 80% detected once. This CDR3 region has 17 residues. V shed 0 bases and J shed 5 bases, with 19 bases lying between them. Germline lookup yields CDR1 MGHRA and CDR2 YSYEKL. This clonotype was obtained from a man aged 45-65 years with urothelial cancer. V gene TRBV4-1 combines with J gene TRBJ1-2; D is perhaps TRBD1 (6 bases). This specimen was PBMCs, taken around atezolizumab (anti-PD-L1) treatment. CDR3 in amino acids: CASSQDLGGAAWYGYTF. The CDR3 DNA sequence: TGCGCCAGCAGCCAAGATCTGGGGGGGGCGGCTTGGTATGGCTACACCTTC.